The 27 T cell receptor beta chains presented below share a single source sample, sequenced in a study of early T cells in non-severe SARS-CoV-2 infection. MiXCR, applied by TCRdb to the 5' RACE reads, yields one record per CDR3 protein. The sample has approximately 71,000 distinct CDR3 sequences, roughly 13% seen once; the top ten hold around 15%. Sequencing used whole blood. The source is an adult who was a healthcare worker with PCR-confirmed SARS-CoV-2 infection or an uninfected control (not recorded which).

The rearrangement uses TRBV6-6 and TRBJ1-6, with D uncertain. With 4 bases removed from V and 7 bases from J, the gap between germline ends came to 5 bases. Germline V gene sequence: CDR1 MNHNY, CDR2 SVGAGI (reference sequence). This CDR3 is built from 12 residues. CDR3 in amino acids: CASSSINSPLHF. The CDR3, as DNA: TGTGCCAGCAGTTCTATAAATTCACCCCTCCACTTT.

The V call is TRBV5-1, the J call TRBJ1-1; D remains ambiguous. Trimming cost V 4 bases and J 5 bases, with 15 bases left between them. The CDR3 totals 14 residues. Germline-derived CDR1 and CDR2 are SGHRS and YFSETQ. CDR3 protein: CASSNSGMGTEAFF. CDR3 bases: TGCGCCAGCAGCAACTCCGGGATGGGGACTGAAGCTTTCTTT. Using reference TRBV5-1 and TRBJ1-1 for the parts outside the CDR3, the full variable domain is KAGVTQTPRYLIKTRGQQVTLSCSPISGHRSVSWYQQTPGQGLQFLFEYFSETQRNKGNFPGRFSGRQFSNSRSEMNVSTLELGDSALYLCASSNSGMGTEAFFGQGTRLTVV.

The genes are TRBV28 and TRBJ2-7; possibly TRBD1 for D (7 bases). Trimming stripped 10 bases from V and 4 bases from J, with 11 bases between. The CDR3 extends over 11 amino acids. CDR1 and CDR2 (germline): MDHEN, SYDVKM. The CDR3 here is CATGGNYEQYF. As DNA, the CDR3 is TGTGCCACAGGGGGGAATTACGAGCAGTACTTC. Filled out from reference TRBV28 and TRBJ2-7, the complete variable domain reads DVKVTQSSRYLVKRTGEKVFLECVQDMDHENMFWYRQDPGLGLRLIYFSYDVKMKEKGDIPEGYSVSREKKERFSLILESASTNQTSMYLCATGGNYEQYFGPGTRLTVT.

There are a few counts of this clonotype. This may be a read error, as it is one base from a much larger clone. The gene calls are TRBV7-8 and TRBJ2-2; D is unresolved. Germline V gene lookup returns CDR1 SGHVS and CDR2 FQNEAQ. This CDR3 has 14 residues. CDR3 in DNA: TGTGTCAGCAGCTTAGGAGTCGTCACCGGGGAGCTGTTTTTT. Protein product: CVSSLGVVTGELFF.

The chain is built from TRBV6-6 and TRBJ1-1; D might be TRBD1 (6 bases). Germline V gene lookup returns CDR1 MNHNY and CDR2 SVGAGI (reference sequence). The CDR3 spans 14 residues. Trimming removed 6 bases from V and 2 bases from J, with 13 bases in between. CDR3 amino acids: CASRSQGSNTEAFF. In nucleotides, the CDR3 is TGTGCCAGCAGAAGCCAGGGGTCCAACACTGAAGCTTTCTTT.

V usage is TRBV2 and J usage is TRBJ1-5; D unresolved. CDR1 SNHLY and CDR2 FYNNEI come from the germline V gene. The CDR3 runs to 14 residues. Trimming removed 2 bases at V and 6 bases at J, with 11 bases between. CDR3 in amino acids: CASSEFFGFQPQHF. CDR3 nucleotide sequence: TGTGCCAGCAGTGAATTTTTCGGGTTTCAGCCCCAGCATTTT. Looking up the rest from reference TRBV2 and TRBJ1-5 gives the full variable domain: EPEVTQTPSHQVTQMGQEVILRCVPISNHLYFYWYRQILGQKVEFLVSFYNNEISEKSEIFDDQFSVERPDGSNFTLKIRSTKLEDSAMYFCASSEFFGFQPQHFGDGTRLSIL.

This clonotype has ten or more counts. This sequence joins TRBV10-2 and TRBJ1-4; D perhaps matches TRBD1 (5 bases). The CDR3 is 16 amino acids. Germline values: CDR1 WSHSY, CDR2 SAAADI. Trimming shortened V by 3 bases and J by 0 bases, and 11 bases separated the two germline ends. Here the CDR3 reads CASSDPGGATNEKLFF. For the CDR3, the DNA is TGCGCCAGCAGTGACCCCGGAGGGGCAACTAATGAAAAACTGTTTTTT.

This clonotype has more than one count but fewer than ten. The rearrangement joins TRBV7-2 to TRBJ2-1; 10 nucleotides agree with TRBD1. The CDR3 has 15 residues. CDR1 is SGHTA, CDR2 FQGNSA, per germline. Trimming removed 6 bases from V and 7 bases from J; junction bases left unmatched: 9. CDR3 region: CASSPGTGDWNEQFF. As DNA, the CDR3 is TGTGCCAGCAGTCCCGGGACAGGGGATTGGAATGAGCAGTTCTTC. The full variable domain, in which reference TRBV7-2 and TRBJ2-1 provide the parts outside the CDR3, is GAGVSQSPSNKVTEKGKDVELRCDPISGHTALYWYRQSLGQGLEFLIYFQGNSAPDKSGLPSDRFSAERTGGSVSTLTIQRTQQEDSAVYLCASSPGTGDWNEQFFGPGTRLTVL.

This sequence joins TRBV3-1 and TRBJ1-1; D might be TRBD1 (6 bases). Germline V gives CDR1 LGHDT, CDR2 YNNKEL (reference sequence). The V and J ends lost 3 bases and 7 bases respectively, with 12 bases between them. The CDR3 is 13 residues long. The CDR3 DNA is TGTGCCAGCAGCCAGGCAGGGGTATATGAAGCTTTCTTT. Amino acids: CASSQAGVYEAFF.

This clonotype was recorded a few times. This chain links TRBV28 with TRBJ2-3; 7 bases align to TRBD2. CDR3 size: 15 residues. CDR1 and CDR2 from the germline V gene are MDHEN and SYDVKM. Trimming at V came to 6 bases and at J to 3 bases, leaving 9 bases not matched to a gene. CDR3 region: CASSPSGEGTDTQYF. The CDR3 DNA reads TGTGCCAGCAGCCCCTCCGGGGAGGGGACAGATACGCAGTATTTT. Full variable domain (missing parts from reference TRBV28 and TRBJ2-3): DVKVTQSSRYLVKRTGEKVFLECVQDMDHENMFWYRQDPGLGLRLIYFSYDVKMKEKGDIPEGYSVSREKKERFSLILESASTNQTSMYLCASSPSGEGTDTQYFGPGTRLTVL.

This clonotype was picked up many times. The chain has TRBV20-1 and TRBJ2-7, with 9 nucleotides matching TRBD1. The CDR3 totals 14 residues. The V gene's germline CDR1 is DFQATT and CDR2 SNEGSKA (reference sequence). V lost 6 bases, J lost 5 bases, and 11 bases stayed unmatched. In DNA form, the CDR3 reads TGCAGTGCGGGAGACAGGGGGATTTTGGACGAGCAGTACTTC. Protein product: CSAGDRGILDEQYF.

This clonotype was counted only a few times. The chain uses TRBV29-1 and TRBJ2-4; D is perhaps TRBD2 (5 bases). Germline lookup yields CDR1 SQVTM and CDR2 ANQGSEA. The CDR3 is 12 amino acids. Trimming left V 7 bases short and J 5 bases short, with 12 bases between. Here the CDR3 reads CSGGLGQNIQYF. CDR3 nucleotides: TGCAGCGGAGGGCTAGGACAAAACATTCAGTACTTC.

This clonotype was picked up many times. The chain has TRBV5-1 and TRBJ1-2, with D unclear. The CDR3 sequence is 14 residues long. CDR1 is SGHRS, CDR2 YFSETQ, per germline. V shed 5 bases and J shed 0 bases, with 11 bases lying between them. The CDR3 protein is CASRPPGPNYGYTF. CDR3 DNA: TGCGCCAGCAGACCCCCGGGCCCTAACTATGGCTACACCTTC.

The chain joins TRBV28 to TRBJ2-7; 10 nucleotides line up with TRBD1. Germline trimming cut 5 bases from V and 2 bases from J; bases unmatched to any gene: 6. The CDR3 totals 15 residues. Germline CDR1 is MDHEN and CDR2 is SYDVKM. As DNA, the CDR3 is TGTGCCAGCAGTATCCCCGGGACAGGGGCCTACGAGCAGTACTTC. It yields the protein CASSIPGTGAYEQYF.

This clonotype was counted a few times. The chain uses TRBV11-2 and TRBJ2-3; no definite D call. The V end lost 3 bases, the J end lost 9 bases, and 13 bases lay between the germline ends. The CDR3 extends over 13 amino acids. The germline V gene encodes CDR1 SGHAT and CDR2 FQNNGV. The CDR3: CASSFSDPGTQYF. The CDR3 DNA is TGTGCCAGCAGCTTTAGTGATCCTGGAACGCAGTATTTT.

This clonotype was observed a few times. The J gene is TRBJ1-4, the V gene TRBV7-2; a weak D match, TRBD1 (5 bases). V dropped 5 bases and J dropped 7 bases, with 14 bases sitting between them. Germline lookup yields CDR1 SGHTA and CDR2 FQGNSA. The CDR3 is 14 amino acids. CDR3 loop: CASSPGWGSEKLFF. The DNA of the CDR3 is TGTGCCAGCAGCCCTGGCTGGGGGAGTGAAAAACTGTTTTTT.

Ten or more counts support this clonotype. The chain has TRBV12-3 or TRBV12-4 and TRBJ1-2; D ambiguous. The CDR3 consists of 13 residues. The V end was cut by 3 bases, the J end by 1 base, with 6 bases between. This chain's CDR3 is CASSFVRNYGYTF. CDR3 in DNA: TGTGCCAGCAGTTTCGTTCGTAACTATGGCTACACCTTC.

At least ten counts were recorded for this clonotype. The chain couples TRBV6-2 or TRBV6-3 to TRBJ2-7; 8 positions agree with TRBD1. Unmatched junction bases numbered 11, after V lost 0 bases and J lost 4 bases. Germline values: CDR1 MNHEY, CDR2 SVGEGT. The CDR3 is made up of 17 amino acids. DNA for the CDR3: TGTGCCAGCAGTTACTCAATTTCCGGACAGGGTGCTTACGAGCAGTACTTC. Residues: CASSYSISGQGAYEQYF.

This clonotype was counted many times. This chain joins TRBV2 and TRBJ1-1, with a weak D call TRBD1 (5 bases). V shed 3 bases and J shed 4 bases, with 15 bases lying between them. The CDR3 totals 15 residues. The germline gives CDR1 SNHLY, CDR2 FYNNEI. The CDR3 reads CASSEERGVATEAFF. CDR3 DNA sequence: TGTGCCAGCAGTGAGGAGCGAGGGGTTGCCACTGAAGCTTTCTTT.

The chain joins TRBV29-1 to TRBJ2-7, with 9 bases aligning to TRBD1. Trimming took 6 bases from V and 2 from J; bases not matched to a gene: 2. From germline, CDR1 is SQVTM and CDR2 ANQGSEA. The CDR3 extends over 12 amino acids. The CDR3, as DNA: TGCAGCGTAAGGACAGGGGCCTACGAGCAGTACTTC. This sequence encodes CSVRTGAYEQYF.

This clonotype occurred a few times. The gene calls are TRBV30 and TRBJ2-2; D possibly corresponds to TRBD1 (6 bases). Germline V gene sequence: CDR1 GTSNPN, CDR2 SVGIG (reference sequence). Trimming cost V 0 bases and J 4 bases, with 9 bases left between them. The CDR3 length is 14 residues. The CDR3 loop reads CAWSVPGATGELFF. CDR3 DNA: TGTGCCTGGAGTGTACCAGGGGCCACCGGGGAGCTGTTTTTT.

J is TRBJ1-1 and V is TRBV25-1; TRBD1 agrees at 10 bases. After removal of 4 bases from V and 0 bases from J, the junction contained 11 bases not matched to a gene. The CDR3 runs 18 residues. CDR1 is MGHDK, CDR2 SYGVNS, per germline. This chain's CDR3 is CASSATDRGLTMNTEAFF. The DNA for the CDR3 is TGTGCCAGCAGTGCCACGGACAGGGGGTTGACAATGAACACTGAAGCTTTCTTT. Looking up the rest from reference TRBV25-1 and TRBJ1-1 gives the full variable domain: EADIYQTPRYLVIGTGKKITLECSQTMGHDKMYWYQQDPGMELHLIHYSYGVNSTEKGDLSSESTVSRIRTEHFPLTLESARPSHTSQYLCASSATDRGLTMNTEAFFGQGTRLTVV.

This clonotype was counted a few times. This chain connects TRBV29-1 to TRBJ2-1; possible D gene TRBD2, 6 bases. Per the germline V gene, CDR1 is SQVTM and CDR2 is ANQGSEA. The CDR3 covers 12 residues. Between the trimmed V and J ends, which lost 4 bases and 6 bases, there was a span of 10 bases. The CDR3 loop is CSVAAGPNEQFF. CDR3 DNA sequence: TGCAGCGTTGCCGCGGGGCCCAATGAGCAGTTCTTC.

This clonotype was seen at least ten times. The gene calls are TRBV7-9 and TRBJ2-1; D may be TRBD2 (6 bases). This CDR3 has 15 residues. The V gene's germline CDR1 is SEHNR and CDR2 FQNEAQ (reference sequence). Trimming left V 5 bases short and J 10 bases short, with 21 bases between. CDR3 DNA sequence: TGTGCCAGCAGCACCTCTTTTAGCGAGCTAGCGGAGCAGTTCTTC. Protein sequence: CASSTSFSELAEQFF.

This chain uses TRBV18 with TRBJ2-1; D not certain. Trimming removed 3 bases from V and 7 bases from J, with 16 bases in between. CDR1 is KGHSH, CDR2 LQKENI, per germline. This CDR3 has 15 residues. The CDR3 region has the DNA TGTGCCAGCTCACCTAATGGGCACTCAGCGAATGAGCAGTTCTTC. Translation: CASSPNGHSANEQFF.

The J gene is TRBJ1-5, the V gene TRBV4-3; 10 bases line up with TRBD1. Looked up from germline, CDR1 is LGHNA and CDR2 is YSLEER. This CDR3 spans 15 amino acids. Losses at the gene ends were 6 bases for V and 6 bases for J; bases not matched to a gene: 8. Written as DNA, the CDR3 is TGCGCCAGCAGAAAACGGACAGGGGGAGGTCAGCCCCAGCATTTT. It is translated as CASRKRTGGGQPQHF.

Many counts were recorded for this clonotype. This chain connects TRBV28 to TRBJ1-2; a weak D match, TRBD1 (6 bases). The germline V gene has CDR1 MDHEN and CDR2 SYDVKM. The CDR3 length is 15 residues. Trimming took off 10 bases at V and 8 bases at J, with 26 bases between the two ends. The CDR3 DNA reads as TGTGCCATCCTTGCCGGGGCAGGCCGCAGGGGAGGCTACACCTTC. Protein product: CAILAGAGRRGGYTF.